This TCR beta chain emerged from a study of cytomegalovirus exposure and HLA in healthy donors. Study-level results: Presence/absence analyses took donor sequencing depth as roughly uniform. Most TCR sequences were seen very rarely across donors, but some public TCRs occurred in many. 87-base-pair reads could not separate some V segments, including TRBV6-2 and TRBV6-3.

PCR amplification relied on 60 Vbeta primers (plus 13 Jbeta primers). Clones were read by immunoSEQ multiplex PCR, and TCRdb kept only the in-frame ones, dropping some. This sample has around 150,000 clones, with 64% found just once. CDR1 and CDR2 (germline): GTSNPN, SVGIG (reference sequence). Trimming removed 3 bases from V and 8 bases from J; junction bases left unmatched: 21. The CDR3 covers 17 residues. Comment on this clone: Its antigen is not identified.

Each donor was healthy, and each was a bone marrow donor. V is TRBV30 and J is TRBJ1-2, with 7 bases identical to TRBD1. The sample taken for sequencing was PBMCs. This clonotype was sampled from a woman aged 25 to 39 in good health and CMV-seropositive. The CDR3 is CAWRDPQGLVSWIGYTF. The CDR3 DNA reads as TGTGCCTGGAGGGACCCACAGGGGTTAGTTTCTTGGATAGGCTACACCTTC. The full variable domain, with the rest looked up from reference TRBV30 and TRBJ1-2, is SQTIHQWPATLVQPVGSPLSLECTVEGTSNPNLYWYRQAAGRGLQLLFYSVGIGQISSEVPQNLSASRPQDRQFILSSKKLLLSDSGFYLCAWRDPQGLVSWIGYTFGSGTRLTVV.